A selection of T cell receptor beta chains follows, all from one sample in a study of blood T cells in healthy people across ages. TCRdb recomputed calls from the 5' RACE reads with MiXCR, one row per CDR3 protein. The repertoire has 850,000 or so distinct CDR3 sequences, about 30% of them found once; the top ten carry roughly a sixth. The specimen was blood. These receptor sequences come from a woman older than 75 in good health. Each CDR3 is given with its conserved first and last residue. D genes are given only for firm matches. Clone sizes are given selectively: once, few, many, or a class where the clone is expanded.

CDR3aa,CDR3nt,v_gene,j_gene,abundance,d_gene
CACTSDRIYGYTF,TGTGCCTGCACCTCTGACAGAATATATGGCTACACCTTC,TRBV6-1,TRBJ1-2,-,-
CASSPQGRNYGYTF,TGTGCCAGCAGCCCACAGGGTCGGAACTATGGCTACACCTTC,TRBV11-3,TRBJ1-2,many,-
CSARDRWSFSGYTF,TGCAGTGCTCGGGACAGGTGGAGTTTTTCAGGCTACACCTTC,TRBV20-1,TRBJ1-2,few,TRBD1
CSARRGRIRNQPQHF,TGCAGTGCTAGAAGAGGGAGGATACGCAATCAGCCCCAGCATTTT,TRBV20-1,TRBJ1-5,few,-
CASNPGGSTEAFF,TGTGCCAGCAACCCCGGGGGCAGCACTGAAGCTTTCTTT,TRBV7-6,TRBJ1-1,-,-
CASSQERLGRGLGGYTF,TGCGCCAGCAGCCAAGAAAGGCTGGGCAGGGGGCTTGGTGGCTACACCTTC,TRBV4-3,TRBJ1-2,few,TRBD1
CASSADRHSNQPQHF,TGTGCCAGCAGCGCCGACAGGCATAGCAATCAGCCCCAGCATTTT,TRBV16,TRBJ1-5,many,-
CASSGGGAGANVLTF,TGTGCCAGCAGCGGAGGGGGCGCCGGGGCCAACGTCCTGACTTTC,TRBV7-8,TRBJ2-6,many,-
CATADRAGANVLTF,TGTGCCACCGCTGACAGGGCTGGGGCCAACGTCCTGACTTTC,TRBV25-1,TRBJ2-6,-,TRBD1
CSACDHRDRDRYGYTF,TGCAGTGCTTGCGACCACCGGGACAGGGACCGCTATGGCTACACCTTC,TRBV20-1,TRBJ1-2,-,TRBD1
CAWSAGLAGANVLTF,TGTGCCTGGAGTGCAGGGCTTGCTGGGGCCAACGTCCTGACTTTC,TRBV30,TRBJ2-6,many,-
CASSLAAGDHNEQFF,TGTGCCAGCAGCTTAGCAGCGGGGGATCACAATGAGCAGTTCTTC,TRBV7-9,TRBJ2-1,many,TRBD2
CRATQSLMNTEAFF,TGCAGGGCAACACAGTCCCTAATGAACACTGAAGCTTTCTTT,TRBV20-1,TRBJ1-1,few,-
CSARRDSYNEQFF,TGCAGTGCTAGAAGGGACTCGTACAATGAGCAGTTCTTC,TRBV20-1,TRBJ2-1,few,-
CASSQGTGSTKAFF,TGCGCCAGCAGCCAGGGGACTGGTTCTACTAAAGCTTTCTTT,TRBV4-3,TRBJ1-1,-,-
CASSLEAAGGRSDEQFF,TGTGCCAGCAGCTTAGAAGCCGCGGGGGGGCGTTCCGATGAGCAGTTCTTC,TRBV7-9,TRBJ2-1,-,TRBD2